This TCR beta chain was sequenced for a study of graft-versus-host responses after intestinal transplantation. CDR3 length: 16 residues. Trimming removed 5 bases from V and 2 bases from J, with 16 bases in between. Germline CDR1 and CDR2: KGHSH and LQKENI. The assay was immunoSEQ multiplex PCR, and TCRdb's table has in-frame clones only and misses some. The sample has about 16,000 clones; 88% are singletons. This clone was observed a single time. The source is a human patient who received an intestinal transplant, so some T cells may come from the graft donor. Sample: PBMCs, taken approximately 110 days after intestinal transplant. This chain joins TRBV18 and TRBJ1-5, with a possible D match to TRBD1 (5 bases). The CDR3 DNA reads as TGTGCCAGCTCATCAAAGACCGGGGGGGGCAATCAGCCCCAGCATTTT. This codes for CASSSKTGGGNQPQHF.